This T cell receptor (beta chain) comes out of a study of T cells in Graves' hyperthyroidism and ophthalmopathy. Germline lookup yields CDR1 SGHDN and CDR2 FVKESK. Trimming removed 1 base at V and 5 bases at J, with 12 bases between. CDR3 length equals 15 residues. Study conclusions and caveats: Most thyroid clonotypes expanded above 0.001 appeared in blood too.

The TCR beta CDR3 regions underwent amplification using RNA transcripts as the source. The TCR CDR3 first-round RT-PCR relied on the HTBI primer set. TCRdb reprocessed the multiplex PCR reads via MiXCR and lists one record per CDR3 protein. The table lists about 590,000 distinct CDR3 sequences, around 14% of them singletons, with around 6.6% in the top ten. On the basis of clinical symptoms, serum thyroxine and TRAb, thyroid ultrasound and orbital computed tomography, diagnoses were made. PBMCs came from less than 11 ml fresh peripheral blood. Remarks on this clonotype: The antigen is not known.

The sequenced material came from blood. The rearrangement joins TRBV14 to TRBJ1-3; no clear D gene. This receptor was obtained from a woman aged 30 to 39 with Graves' hyperthyroidism. The CDR3 bases are TGTGCCAGCAGCCAAGTTTCCGGAGGGAGAAACACCATATATTTT. Its protein is CASSQVSGGRNTIYF.